This paragraph covers one T cell receptor (beta chain) sequence. The antigen remains undetermined. The V segment lost 1 base and the J segment 3 bases; nucleotides outside the gene matches: 4. The CDR3 spans 16 residues. Per germline, CDR1 SGHVS and CDR2 FNYEAQ. These data originate in a study of graft-versus-host responses after intestinal transplantation. About the study: All recipients were given anti-thymocyte globulin induction, and tacrolimus and steroids were then administered for about three years.

The table came from immunoSEQ multiplex PCR; TCRdb's copy has only in-frame clones and leaves some out. This table holds 90,000 to 95,000 clones, 75% to 95% found once. General study points: Early after transplant, HvG declines were associated with peak levels of circulating GvH clones. Analysis identified GvH clones in recipient marrow, with some appearing first in ileum or blood.

The sample consisted of unstimulated CD8+ T cells sorted from spleen or lymph node cells, taken before intestinal transplant. The TCR comes from a human donor who received an intestinal transplant. The V call is TRBV7-6, the J call TRBJ1-1, with 11 bases matching TRBD1. CDR3: CASSLGTGGGDTEAFF. Here the CDR3 DNA reads TGTGCCAGCAGCTTAGGGACAGGGGGCGGGGACACTGAAGCTTTCTTT.